Listed below are T cell receptor beta chains from one sample, sequenced in a study of T cell responses to AZD1222 COVID-19 vaccine. Using immunoSEQ multiplex PCR, the repertoire was profiled, and TCRdb retains in-frame clones only, with some absent. The repertoire consists of fewer than 75,000 clones, with approximately 90% occurring once and the leading ten covering approximately 6%. The sequences come from peripheral blood, collected 28 days after the second dose of the MenACWY control vaccine. The receptors originated from an adult who received the MenACWY meningococcal vaccine as a control. The CDR3 runs from the conserved cysteine through the conserved F or W. The order of the fields is J gene, V gene, D gene, clone size, CDR3 protein, CDR3 DNA. A D gene is named only where the DNA matches it firmly. Some rows mark clone size as missing; the rest say once, few, many or name a class of expanded clone.

>TRBJ2-5|TRBV15|.|.
CATSRGGGGETQYF
TGTGCCACCAGCAGAGGGGGAGGAGGAGAGACCCAGTACTTC
>TRBJ2-3|TRBV5-1|TRBD1|once
CASSPRQGPDTQYF
TGCGCCAGCAGCCCAAGACAGGGGCCAGATACGCAGTATTTT
>TRBJ2-7|TRBV27|TRBD2|.
CASSLSGGSSHEQYF
TGTGCCAGCAGTTTATCTGGCGGGAGTAGCCACGAGCAGTACTTC
>TRBJ2-7|TRBV12-3/TRBV12-4|.|.
CASTPSQAYEQYF
TGTGCCAGCACTCCTTCTCAGGCCTACGAGCAGTACTTC
>TRBJ2-1|TRBV11-2|.|.
CASSLAPVSYNEQFF
TGTGCCAGCAGCTTAGCACCTGTCTCCTACAATGAGCAGTTCTTC
>TRBJ2-7|TRBV5-1|.|once
CASSAFASYEQYF
TGCGCCAGCAGCGCCTTCGCCTCCTACGAGCAGTACTTC
>TRBJ1-2|TRBV5-4|TRBD1|medium-sized
CASSLRGQGGGYTF
TGTGCCAGCAGCTTGAGGGGACAGGGGGGCGGCTACACCTTC
>TRBJ2-6|TRBV7-8|.|.
CASREGLPSGANVLTF
TGTGCCAGCAGAGAGGGGCTGCCCTCTGGGGCCAACGTCCTGACTTTC
>TRBJ2-7|TRBV28|.|.
CASSFPRDEQYF
TGTGCCAGCAGTTTCCCCCGGGACGAGCAGTACTTC
>TRBJ2-5|TRBV12-3/TRBV12-4|.|.
CASSRGETQYF
TGTGCCAGCAGCAGAGGGGAGACCCAGTACTTC
>TRBJ2-1|TRBV6-5|TRBD2|.
CASTPGGGEQFF
TGTGCCAGCACTCCGGGGGGTGGGGAGCAGTTCTTC
>TRBJ2-7|TRBV6-2/TRBV6-3|TRBD1|once
CASSATGEVYEQYF
TGTGCCAGCAGCGCGACAGGGGAGGTCTACGAGCAGTACTTC
>TRBJ1-6|TRBV10-2|.|.
CASSESRRENSPLHF
TGCGCCAGCAGTGAGTCGAGGCGGGAAAATTCACCCCTCCACTTT
>TRBJ2-1|TRBV10-1|TRBD2|.
CASSPGTSGSKGQFF
TGCGCCAGCTCCCCGGGGACTAGCGGGAGTAAAGGGCAGTTCTTC
>TRBJ2-3|TRBV7-9|TRBD1|.
CASPGQGADTQYF
TGTGCCTCCCCGGGACAGGGAGCAGATACGCAGTATTTT
>TRBJ1-1|TRBV29-1|.|once
CSVGEGRGTEAFF
TGCAGCGTGGGGGAGGGGAGGGGCACTGAAGCTTTCTTT
>TRBJ2-3|TRBV9|.|.
CASSVEAPLLTDTQYF
TGTGCCAGCAGCGTAGAGGCTCCCCTTCTCACAGATACGCAGTATTTT
>TRBJ2-3|TRBV25-1|.|.
CASSTSGTKNTDTQYF
TGTGCCAGCAGTACCTCCGGGACAAAAAACACAGATACGCAGTATTTT
>TRBJ1-5|TRBV6-1|.|.
CASSEGSTAQPQHF
TGTGCCAGCAGTGAAGGGAGTACGGCCCAGCCCCAGCATTTT
>TRBJ1-2|TRBV19|TRBD1|.
CASRGTGTNYGYTF
TGTGCCAGTAGGGGGACAGGTACCAACTATGGCTACACCTTC
>TRBJ1-1|TRBV5-5|.|.
CASSLDLGHQLAFF
TGTGCCAGCAGCTTGGATCTCGGACACCAGCTAGCTTTCTTT
>TRBJ2-2|TRBV19|TRBD2|once
CASNGRASSGELFF
TGTGCCAGTAACGGGAGGGCGTCTTCCGGGGAGCTGTTTTTT
>TRBJ1-1|TRBV6-5|.|once
CASSYSGRGNEAFF
TGTGCCAGCAGTTACTCCGGCCGCGGGAACGAAGCTTTCTTT
>TRBJ2-3|TRBV5-4|.|.
CASNPEGIPDTQYF
TGTGCCAGCAATCCTGAGGGGATTCCAGATACGCAGTATTTT
>TRBJ2-3|TRBV28|.|.
CASSLGVGDTQYF
TGTGCCAGCAGTTTAGGGGTTGGGGATACGCAGTATTTT
>TRBJ2-7|TRBV28|.|.
CASSLEGYEQYF
TGTGCCAGCAGTTTAGAAGGTTACGAGCAGTACTTC
>TRBJ2-7|TRBV3-1/TRBV3-2|.|.
CASSLPYEQYF
TGTGCCAGCAGCCTACCCTACGAGCAGTACTTC
>TRBJ1-2|TRBV29-1|TRBD1|.
CSAQMDRVGYTF
TGCAGCGCACAAATGGACAGGGTCGGCTACACCTTC
>TRBJ2-1|TRBV19|.|.
CASSQVAGQNNEQFF
TGTGCCAGTAGCCAGGTGGCGGGCCAAAACAATGAGCAGTTCTTC
>TRBJ2-7|TRBV20-1|TRBD1|.
CSARTGSEQYF
TGCAGTGCTAGGACAGGGTCGGAGCAGTACTTC
>TRBJ1-4|TRBV15|.|.
CATSRVLQVPEKLFF
TGTGCCACCAGCAGAGTCCTACAGGTTCCCGAAAAACTGTTTTTT
>TRBJ1-1|TRBV5-6|.|.
CASSGWAFEAFF
TGTGCCAGCAGTGGGTGGGCGTTTGAAGCTTTCTTT
>TRBJ1-1|TRBV7-9|.|.
CASTGLGAEAFF
TGTGCCAGCACGGGGCTGGGCGCTGAAGCTTTCTTT
>TRBJ2-3|TRBV19|.|once
CASSRPRLADTQYF
TGTGCCAGTAGTAGACCCCGCCTAGCAGATACGCAGTATTTT
>TRBJ2-7|TRBV5-5|.|.
CASSLPGADYEQYF
TGTGCCAGCAGCTTACCTGGGGCCGACTACGAGCAGTACTTC
>TRBJ2-1|TRBV3-1/TRBV3-2|TRBD1|.
CASSPDIGQASKVYNEQFF
TGTGCCAGCAGCCCCGACATTGGACAGGCCAGCAAAGTCTACAATGAGCAGTTCTTC
>TRBJ2-1|TRBV7-9|.|.
CASSLTVPSHNEQFF
TGTGCCAGCAGCTTGACAGTGCCCTCTCACAATGAGCAGTTCTTC
>TRBJ1-6|TRBV28|.|.
CASSLSMSPLHF
TGTGCCAGCAGTTTAAGTATGTCACCCCTCCACTTT
>TRBJ2-3|TRBV21-1|.|.
CASTPRGGEGGTDTQYF
TGTGCCAGCACCCCACGGGGCGGGGAAGGGGGCACAGATACGCAGTATTTT
>TRBJ2-7|TRBV4-1|.|.
CASSQAPGDEQYF
TGCGCCAGCAGCCAAGCCCCGGGGGATGAGCAGTACTTC
>TRBJ1-2|TRBV6-2/TRBV6-3|.|.
CASSYAGGGGGYTF
TGTGCCAGCAGTTATGCCGGCGGCGGAGGAGGCTACACCTTC
>TRBJ1-5|TRBV6-5|TRBD1|.
CASRPTGFSNQPQHF
TGTGCCAGCAGACCGACAGGGTTTAGCAATCAGCCCCAGCATTTT
>TRBJ1-6|TRBV7-6|.|.
CASTSAWGGDSPLHF
TGTGCCAGCACCTCGGCGTGGGGGGGCGATTCACCCCTCCACTTT
>TRBJ2-7|TRBV3-1/TRBV3-2|.|.
CASSQGVYEQYF
TGTGCCAGCAGCCAAGGGGTCTACGAGCAGTACTTC
>TRBJ1-2|TRBV4-3|.|.
CASSQDPPGAVTF
TGCGCCAGCAGCCAAGATCCGCCAGGGGCGGTCACCTTC
>TRBJ1-3|TRBV6-5|.|.
CASITQISGNTIYF
TGTGCCAGCATTACGCAAATCTCTGGAAACACCATATATTTT
>TRBJ1-5|TRBV12-3/TRBV12-4|.|.
CASSSSPNQPQHF
TGTGCCAGCAGTTCCTCCCCCAATCAGCCCCAGCATTTT
>TRBJ2-2|TRBV4-3|.|.
CASSQALGSGLGELFF
TGCGCCAGCAGCCAAGCTTTAGGCTCCGGACTGGGGGAGCTGTTTTTT
>TRBJ1-1|TRBV6-1|.|.
CASSEYSQGRSEAFF
TGTGCCAGCAGTGAGTATTCCCAGGGTAGGAGTGAAGCTTTCTTT
>TRBJ1-5|TRBV19|.|once
CASSIRDGRAPNQPQHF
TGTGCCAGTAGTATTCGGGACGGGAGGGCTCCTAATCAGCCCCAGCATTTT
>TRBJ2-3|TRBV2|TRBD1|.
CASSELRTGGDTQYF
TGTGCCAGCAGTGAACTGCGGACAGGTGGAGATACGCAGTATTTT
>TRBJ1-5|TRBV5-1|.|.
CASSLGGVSNQPQHF
TGCGCCAGCAGCTTGGGCGGGGTAAGCAATCAGCCCCAGCATTTT
>TRBJ1-5|TRBV25-1|.|.
CASSGDRGSQPQHF
TGTGCCAGCAGTGGGGATCGGGGAAGTCAGCCCCAGCATTTT
>TRBJ1-1|TRBV2|.|.
CASSEVNPTEAFF
TGTGCCAGCAGTGAAGTAAACCCAACTGAAGCTTTCTTT
>TRBJ2-7|TRBV5-3|TRBD2|.
CARSKGLAALYEQYF
TGTGCCAGAAGCAAGGGCCTAGCGGCTCTCTACGAGCAGTACTTC
>TRBJ2-1|TRBV30|.|.
CAWSDAPYNEQFF
TGTGCCTGGAGTGACGCGCCCTACAATGAGCAGTTCTTC
>TRBJ2-4|TRBV7-8|.|.
CASSFLPDTLAKNIQYF
TGTGCCAGCAGCTTCCTACCAGATACTCTAGCCAAAAACATTCAGTACTTC
>TRBJ2-3|TRBV24-1|TRBD2|.
CATSDSSGRDSDTQYF
TGTGCCACCAGTGACTCGAGCGGGAGGGATTCAGATACGCAGTATTTT
>TRBJ2-6|TRBV5-6|.|few
CASSLPGTGANVLTF
TGTGCCAGCAGCTTGCCGGGAACTGGGGCCAACGTCCTGACTTTC